What follows describes a single T cell receptor beta chain. These data are taken from a study of control samples from healthy donors and cancer patients. Clones were read by immunoSEQ multiplex PCR, and TCRdb kept only the in-frame ones, dropping some. Altogether about 57,000 clones are present, 75% to 95% being singletons, with the ten largest covering around 0.9%. V was trimmed by 0 bases and J by 4 bases, leaving 13 bases between them. The CDR3 loop spans 15 amino acids. Germline V gene data show CDR1 as SGHRS and CDR2 as YFSETQ. The V call is TRBV5-1, the J call TRBJ1-2; D is possibly TRBD1 (6 bases). This TCR derives from a man younger than 45 with colorectal cancer. Sequenced input: PBMCs. As DNA, the CDR3 is TGCGCCAGCAGCTTGGAGCAGGGGCGATCCTATGGCTACACCTTC. This sequence encodes CASSLEQGRSYGYTF.